This entry describes one TCR beta chain. The CDR3 extends over 15 amino acids. V was pared by 6 bases and J by 0 bases, with 4 bases of the junction left unmatched. Germline CDR1 MNHNY, CDR2 SVGAGI (reference sequence). This sample stems from a study of T cell changes during pregnancy in multiple sclerosis. Generated by immunoSEQ multiplex PCR, the TCRdb table keeps only in-frame clones and is missing some. Altogether tens of thousands of clones are present, 92% being singletons, with the ten largest covering roughly 1.5%. Sequencing was performed on peripheral blood, taken after pregnancy. The chain is built from TRBV6-6 and TRBJ2-5, with 10 bases matching TRBD1. The source of this sequence is a female donor with multiple sclerosis, enrolled in a pregnancy study. CDR3 in DNA: TGTGCCAGCAGCATGGGACAGGGGAACCAAGAGACCCAGTACTTC. This codes for CASSMGQGNQETQYF.